Each of the 21 T cell receptor beta chains below was sequenced from the same sample in a study of CD8 T cells in ankylosing spondylitis. Study-wide findings and caveats: Apparently characteristic of ankylosing spondylitis blood was a TCR beta motif (about 8 highly homologous variants).

These receptors have no identified antigens. Via MiXCR, TCRdb re-called the 5' RACE reads, giving one row per CDR3 protein. The sample has under 850,000 distinct CDR3 sequences, around 17% seen once; the top ten hold under 20%. The source material was blood, either unsorted or a sorted T cell fraction (not recorded which). These receptor sequences come from a male donor with ankylosing spondylitis.

V and J are TRBV5-1 and TRBJ2-7; D may be TRBD2 (6 bases). The length of the CDR3 is 14 residues. Germline lookup yields CDR1 SGHRS and CDR2 YFSETQ. V was trimmed by 5 bases and J by 0 bases, leaving 12 bases between them. DNA for the CDR3: TGCGCCAGCAGGGAGGGACCCAGCTCCTACGAGCAGTACTTC. Translating it yields CASREGPSSYEQYF.

V usage is TRBV29-1 and J usage is TRBJ1-2; no clear D gene. CDR1 SQVTM and CDR2 ANQGSEA come from the germline V gene. The CDR3 sequence is 13 residues long. V gave up 0 bases and J gave up 7 bases, with 12 bases separating them. CDR3 bases: TGCAGCGTTGAAGATCCCGCGGGGAGTGGCTACACCTTC. Translating it yields CSVEDPAGSGYTF. The full variable domain, with the rest looked up from reference TRBV29-1 and TRBJ1-2, is SAVISQKPSRDICQRGTSLTIQCQVDSQVTMMFWYRQQPGQSLTLIATANQGSEATYESGFVIDKFPISRPNLTFSTLTVSNMSPEDSSIYLCSVEDPAGSGYTFGSGTRLTVV.

This clonotype has only a few counts. The chain couples TRBV29-1 to TRBJ2-2, with D uncertain. The CDR3 is 14 residues long. The V gene lost 3 bases and the J gene lost 4 bases, with 12 bases spanning the gap. CDR1 SQVTM and CDR2 ANQGSEA come from the germline V gene. The CDR3 sequence: CSVDIAGSTGELFF. In DNA, the CDR3 is TGCAGCGTTGACATTGCAGGATCCACCGGGGAGCTGTTTTTT.

Points on this clonotype: At one of its ends the junction is not consistent with the germline gene, which may arise from a read error. The chain carries TRBV12-3 or TRBV12-4 and TRBJ2-7; possible D gene TRBD2, 5 bases. This CDR3 spans 18 amino acids. CDR3 in DNA: TGTGCCCGCAGTTCCCCGGGTGACCGGGAAGCGACCCTCTACGAGCAGTACTTC. Translated, it gives CARSSPGDREATLYEQYF.

The table lists this clonotype with a few counts. The J gene is TRBJ2-5, the V gene TRBV20-1, with 8 bases aligning to TRBD2. The CDR3 is made up of 15 amino acids. The germline gives CDR1 DFQATT, CDR2 SNEGSKA (reference sequence). The trim removed 6 bases at V and 5 bases at J, leaving 14 bases unmatched. The CDR3: CSALSSIGGRETQYF. The CDR3 DNA sequence: TGCAGTGCCCTCTCATCCATTGGCGGGAGGGAGACCCAGTACTTC.

The chain links TRBV7-6 to TRBJ1-1; D may be TRBD1 (5 bases). V lost 6 bases and J 0 bases, leaving 17 bases between the germline ends. The germline gives CDR1 SGHVS, CDR2 FNYEAQ. The length of the CDR3 is 16 residues. Written as DNA, the CDR3 is TGTGCCAGCAGGGGGTTGGGGCAGGGAATGAACACTGAAGCTTTCTTT. Protein product: CASRGLGQGMNTEAFF.

This clonotype was detected a few times. The chain has TRBV24-1 and TRBJ2-1; 12 nucleotides line up with TRBD2. Germline CDR1 KGHDR, CDR2 SFDVKD. Trimming removed 4 bases from V and 1 base from J; junction bases left unmatched: 4. The CDR3 consists of 17 residues. The CDR3 spells CATSDTSGRSSYNEQFF. The CDR3 DNA reads TGTGCCACCAGTGACACTAGCGGGAGGTCTTCCTACAATGAGCAGTTCTTC.

The chain uses TRBV6-5 and TRBJ2-1; 10 bases match TRBD2. In germline, CDR1 is MNHEY, CDR2 SVGAGI. J was trimmed by 4 bases and V by 2 bases; bases with no gene match: 2. The CDR3 length is 15 residues. CDR3 sequence: CASSYQLAGYNEQFF. The DNA of the CDR3 is TGTGCCAGCAGTTACCAACTAGCGGGGTACAATGAGCAGTTCTTC.

This clonotype was recorded many times. V usage is TRBV2 and J usage is TRBJ2-3; 9 bases agree with TRBD2. Germline CDR1 SNHLY, CDR2 FYNNEI. V shed 3 bases and J 8 bases; nucleotides not matched to a gene: 9. There are 15 residues in the CDR3. The CDR3 DNA reads as TGTGCCAGCAGTGACTGGGCGGGAGGGCCCGGTACGCAGTATTTT. It encodes CASSDWAGGPGTQYF.

The chain has TRBV5-1 and TRBJ2-2, with 7 bases aligning to TRBD1. Germline V CDR1 and CDR2: SGHRS, YFSETQ. This CDR3 spans 16 amino acids. V dropped 0 bases and J dropped 6; count of bases not matched to a gene: 8. The CDR3 bases are TGCGCCAGCAGCTTGGATATAGCAGGGGGAGCCGGGGAGCTGTTTTTT. Protein product: CASSLDIAGGAGELFF.

This clonotype was seen a handful of times. The CDR3 loop is CSVATGALNEKLFF. The CDR3, as DNA: TGCAGCGTTGCGACAGGGGCTCTGAATGAAAAACTGTTTTTT. The rearrangement joins TRBV29-1 to TRBJ1-4, with 8 bases fitting TRBD1. The V gene's germline CDR1 is SQVTM and CDR2 ANQGSEA. The trim removed 4 bases at V and 5 bases at J, leaving 6 bases unmatched. The CDR3 contains 14 residues.

V usage is TRBV5-1 and J usage is TRBJ1-4; D call uncertain. Germline V gene lookup returns CDR1 SGHRS and CDR2 YFSETQ. This CDR3 is built from 13 residues. Trimming pared 3 bases from V and 3 bases from J, leaving 6 bases between. Here the CDR3 reads CASSSSPNEKLFF. In nucleotides, the CDR3 is TGCGCCAGCAGCTCTTCCCCTAATGAAAAACTGTTTTTT.

This clonotype was detected ten times or more. The gene calls are TRBV7-3 and TRBJ1-1, with D perhaps TRBD1 (6 bases). V lost 2 bases to trimming and J lost 4 bases, with 11 bases between them. Germline V gives CDR1 SGHTA, CDR2 FQGTGA. This CDR3 comprises 14 residues. Here the CDR3 DNA reads TGTGCCAGCAGCTTATACCAGGGGAGCACTGAAGCTTTCTTT. It encodes CASSLYQGSTEAFF.

The gene calls are TRBV12-3 or TRBV12-4 and TRBJ2-5; 7 positions match TRBD2. Losses at the gene ends were 5 bases for V and 1 base for J; bases not matched to a gene: 7. The CDR3 covers 15 residues. The CDR3 spells CASSGWAGAQETQYF. DNA for the CDR3: TGTGCCAGCAGTGGCTGGGCGGGAGCCCAAGAGACCCAGTACTTC.

This rearrangement joins TRBV27 to TRBJ2-5; 7 nucleotides match TRBD1. CDR1 MNHEY and CDR2 SMNVEV come from the germline V gene (reference sequence). V dropped 7 bases and J dropped 5; count of bases not matched to a gene: 7. CDR3 length: 13 amino acids. The CDR3 DNA reads as TGTGCCAGCACCCGACAGGGAGAGGAGACCCAGTACTTC. Translation: CASTRQGEETQYF.

This clonotype was found many times. The J gene is TRBJ1-1, the V gene TRBV7-2; possible D gene TRBD1, 6 bases. Germline loops: CDR1 SGHTA, CDR2 FQGNSA. The ends were cut back, 5 bases at V and 0 bases at J, with 10 bases in the middle. This CDR3 has 14 amino acids. The CDR3 DNA follows: TGTGCCAGCAGCCCAGGGGCTATGAACACTGAAGCTTTCTTT. It is translated as CASSPGAMNTEAFF.

V and J are TRBV5-1 and TRBJ2-3; tentative D call: TRBD2 (7 bases). The germline V gene has CDR1 SGHRS and CDR2 YFSETQ. Trimming stripped 6 bases from V and 5 bases from J, with 16 bases between. The CDR3 has 14 amino acids. CDR3 nucleotide sequence: TGCGCCAGCAACAAGGGGGGGGCCCAAGATACGCAGTATTTT. Its translation: CASNKGGAQDTQYF.

This clonotype has more than one count but fewer than ten. The conserved final phenylalanine or tryptophan is absent from the CDR3, which likely points to a read error. Because the CDR3's place on the DNA is in doubt, the DNA is left out and the CDR3 is given as listed by TCRdb. V gene TRBV7-9 combines with J gene TRBJ2-7; the table's TRBD2 call for D was not verified on the DNA. The germline gives CDR1 SEHNR, CDR2 FQNEAQ (reference sequence). The CDR3 adds up to 11 amino acids, both ends counted. The chain's CDR3 is CASSSPGTYRD.

The rearrangement links TRBV19 to TRBJ1-5, with D hard to call. Germline V CDR1 and CDR2: LNHDA, SQIVND (reference sequence). The CDR3 contains 15 residues. V lost 0 bases and J 3 bases, leaving 9 bases between the germline ends. The DNA of the CDR3 is TGTGCCAGTAGTATAGATCGTGGCCTCAATCAGCCCCAGCATTTT. The encoded protein is CASSIDRGLNQPQHF.

This clonotype was seen once. This chain connects TRBV7-9 to TRBJ1-1; 8 bases are shared with TRBD1. Trimming at V came to 5 bases and at J to 6 bases, leaving 11 bases not matched to a gene. The CDR3 runs to 15 residues. Per germline, CDR1 SEHNR and CDR2 FQNEAQ (reference sequence). The CDR3 DNA follows: TGTGCCAGCAGCGCCGGGACAGGATTACCCGCTGAAGCTTTCTTT. It yields the protein CASSAGTGLPAEAFF. The full variable domain, completed using reference TRBV7-9 and TRBJ1-1, is DTGVSQNPRHKITKRGQNVTFRCDPISEHNRLYWYRQTLGQGPEFLTYFQNEAQLEKSRLLSDRFSAERPKGSFSTLEIQRTEQGDSAMYLCASSAGTGLPAEAFFGQGTRLTVV.

The V call is TRBV4-1, the J call TRBJ1-1, with TRBD1 as a possible D gene (6 bases). This CDR3 spans 16 amino acids. Germline V gene lookup returns CDR1 MGHRA and CDR2 YSYEKL. V was cut by 2 bases and J by 1 base, with 14 bases left in between. The CDR3 coding sequence is TGCGCCAGCAGCCAAACACCTGACAGGCCGAACACTGAAGCTTTCTTT. Translated, it gives CASSQTPDRPNTEAFF.